This T cell receptor beta chain was sequenced in a study of shared clonotypes between healthy human individuals. Splitting the CD4+ cells yielded a CD45RA+ naive subset and a CD45RA-negative memory subset. Generated by immunoSEQ multiplex PCR, the TCRdb table keeps only in-frame clones and is missing some. Among 2 million to 2.5 million clones, around 95% were seen once, and the ten largest hold 0.1% to 0.15%. Per the germline V gene, CDR1 is LNHDA and CDR2 is SQIVND (reference sequence). The CDR3 length is 14 residues. With 7 bases removed from V and 3 bases from J, the gap between germline ends came to 12 bases.

This TCR came from a young man in good health. The sequencing sample was made of naive CD4+ T cells sorted from blood. As for subset: CD45RA+ positively selected. The chain has TRBV19 and TRBJ1-4; D ambiguous. As DNA, the CDR3 is TGTGCCAGTACCGCACAGTTTTCTAATGAAAAACTGTTTTTT. It specifies CASTAQFSNEKLFF.